These T cell receptor beta chains were read from a single sample in a study of OX40 agonist ivuxolimab in advanced cancers. Measured with immunoSEQ multiplex PCR; TCRdb has only the in-frame clones, and not every one. The data show about 73,000 clones, 75% to 90% seen once. This material consisted of CD4+ or CD8+ T cells sorted from blood, taken in a trial of the OX40 agonist ivuxolimab. These receptors came from an adult with an advanced solid tumor such as melanoma, head and neck, liver or kidney cancer. CDR3s include the opening cysteine and the closing phenylalanine or tryptophan. D genes are given only for firm matches. For some rows the clone size is stated as once, few or many, or as a class when expanded; others skip it.

V gene	D gene	J gene	clone size	CDR3 protein	CDR3 DNA
TRBV20-1	-	TRBJ2-1	-	CSASFEQFF	TGCAGTGCTAGTTTTGAGCAGTTCTTC
TRBV4-1	TRBD2	TRBJ2-3	-	CASSQRAGGGTDTQYF	TGCGCCAGCAGCCAACGAGCGGGAGGAGGCACAGATACGCAGTATTTT
TRBV9	-	TRBJ1-2	-	CASSVAAGWDYGYTF	TGTGCCAGCAGCGTAGCGGCAGGATGGGACTATGGCTACACCTTC
TRBV5-4	TRBD1	TRBJ2-7	-	CASSATGGYEQYF	TGTGCCAGCAGCGCGACAGGGGGTTACGAGCAGTACTTC
TRBV6-1	-	TRBJ2-7	-	CASSETTDPYEQYF	TGTGCCAGCAGTGAAACGACGGACCCCTACGAGCAGTACTTC
TRBV25-1	-	TRBJ1-4	-	CASSGEPQAKLFF	TGTGCCAGCAGTGGGGAACCACAGGCAAAACTGTTTTTT
TRBV27	TRBD1	TRBJ2-1	-	CASSLSYTLQGWHEQFF	TGTGCCAGCAGTTTATCCTATACCTTACAGGGGTGGCATGAGCAGTTCTTC
TRBV28	-	TRBJ1-4	once	CASHNPDSSTNEKLFF	TGTGCCAGCCACAACCCGGACTCCTCGACTAATGAAAAACTGTTTTTT
TRBV19	TRBD1	TRBJ2-3	once	CASSPVDRGQDTQYF	TGTGCCAGTAGTCCTGTGGACAGGGGACAAGATACGCAGTATTTT
TRBV5-1	-	TRBJ2-1	-	CASSLVLVGSYNEQFF	TGCGCCAGCAGCTTGGTTTTGGTTGGATCCTACAATGAGCAGTTCTTC
TRBV10-3	TRBD1	TRBJ1-4	once	CAISESDRSSKLFF	TGTGCCATCAGTGAGTCGGACAGGTCCTCAAAACTGTTTTTT
TRBV27	-	TRBJ2-7	-	CASSPQISYEQYF	TGTGCCAGCAGTCCACAGATATCCTACGAGCAGTACTTC
TRBV9	-	TRBJ1-1	-	CASSVGWDTEAFF	TGTGCCAGCAGCGTAGGGTGGGACACTGAAGCTTTCTTT
TRBV6-5	-	TRBJ1-1	-	CASSYDNTEAFF	TGTGCCAGCAGTTACGATAACACTGAAGCTTTCTTT
TRBV5-4	TRBD2	TRBJ2-1	once	CASSRAGGDYNEQFF	TGTGCCAGCAGCCGAGCGGGAGGTGACTACAATGAGCAGTTCTTC
TRBV29-1	-	TRBJ2-1	-	CSVSLQGVYNEQFF	TGCAGCGTTTCTTTACAGGGTGTGTACAATGAGCAGTTCTTC
TRBV5-4	-	TRBJ2-7	-	CASSTAGAAYEQYF	TGTGCCAGCAGCACTGCCGGGGCCGCCTACGAGCAGTACTTC
TRBV7-3	-	TRBJ2-2	-	CASSLTVAAGELFF	TGTGCCAGCAGCTTAACTGTGGCTGCCGGGGAGCTGTTTTTT
TRBV7-9	-	TRBJ2-7	-	CAIVDGSSYEQYF	TGTGCCATCGTGGACGGTAGCTCCTACGAGCAGTACTTC
TRBV5-1	TRBD2	TRBJ2-7	-	CASSPRTSGSPSYEQYF	TGCGCCAGCAGCCCCAGGACTAGCGGGAGTCCCTCCTACGAGCAGTACTTC
TRBV4-1	-	TRBJ2-1	-	CASSQEGSSYNEQFF	TGCGCCAGCAGCCAAGAGGGGAGCTCCTACAATGAGCAGTTCTTC
TRBV7-6	TRBD1	TRBJ2-7	-	CASSSRQGSSDEQYF	TGTGCCAGCAGCTCTAGACAGGGAAGTAGCGACGAGCAGTACTTC
TRBV19	-	TRBJ2-7	-	CASSWGTSYEQYF	TGTGCCAGTAGTTGGGGTACCTCCTACGAGCAGTACTTC
TRBV19	TRBD1	TRBJ2-1	once	CASSMGQRTNNEQFF	TGTGCCAGTAGTATGGGACAGAGGACAAACAATGAGCAGTTCTTC
TRBV27	-	TRBJ2-3	-	CASSLAGSTDTQYF	TGTGCCAGCAGTTTGGCAGGGAGCACAGATACGCAGTATTTT
TRBV4-2	-	TRBJ1-2	-	CASSQVQLEDGYTF	TGTGCCAGCAGCCAAGTTCAATTGGAGGATGGCTACACCTTC
TRBV19	-	TRBJ2-7	-	CASSIGTRVHEQYF	TGTGCCAGTAGTATCGGGACCAGGGTGCACGAGCAGTACTTC
TRBV7-8	-	TRBJ2-7	-	CASSPRGGYEQYF	TGTGCCAGCAGCCCCCGTGGAGGGTACGAGCAGTACTTC
TRBV6-5	-	TRBJ1-5	-	CASSLGGGQPQHF	TGTGCCAGCAGCTTAGGGGGAGGACAGCCCCAGCATTTT
TRBV11-2	-	TRBJ1-2	-	CASSPGLLDYTF	TGTGCCAGCAGCCCCGGGCTTCTGGACTACACCTTC
TRBV27	-	TRBJ2-7	-	CASSLSDGSSYEQYF	TGTGCCAGCAGTTTATCTGATGGAAGCTCCTACGAGCAGTACTTC
TRBV6-1	TRBD2	TRBJ2-1	-	CASSGLAGYNEQFF	TGTGCCAGCAGCGGACTAGCGGGCTACAATGAGCAGTTCTTC
TRBV4-2	-	TRBJ1-5	-	CASSQDEGSNQPQHF	TGTGCCAGCAGCCAAGATGAGGGTAGCAATCAGCCCCAGCATTTT
TRBV7-3	-	TRBJ2-3	-	CPRRESSTDTQYF	TGTCCACGTAGGGAGTCCAGCACAGATACGCAGTATTTT
TRBV27	-	TRBJ2-7	-	CASSLTTDYEQYF	TGTGCCAGCAGCCTGACTACTGACTACGAGCAGTACTTC
TRBV13	TRBD1	TRBJ2-7	-	CASSKTGGASYEQYF	TGTGCCAGCAGCAAGACAGGGGGTGCCTCCTACGAGCAGTACTTC
TRBV29-1	-	TRBJ2-1	-	CSVEIRLSYNEQFF	TGCAGCGTTGAAATAAGGCTTTCCTACAATGAGCAGTTCTTC
TRBV27	-	TRBJ2-7	-	CASSLSRRNEQYF	TGTGCCAGCAGTTTATCCCGCAGAAACGAGCAGTACTTC
TRBV28	TRBD2	TRBJ2-2	-	CASSLFGQGLARNTGELFF	TGTGCCAGCAGTTTATTTGGCCAAGGACTAGCTAGGAACACCGGGGAGCTGTTTTTT
TRBV11-2	-	TRBJ2-5	-	CASSLLFGLQETQYF	TGTGCCAGCAGCTTACTTTTTGGACTTCAAGAGACCCAGTACTTC
TRBV6-5	TRBD2	TRBJ2-1	-	CASSERVSGGPQFF	TGTGCCAGCAGTGAACGGGTTAGCGGGGGTCCACAGTTCTTC
TRBV19	-	TRBJ1-4	-	CASSGFGANEKLFF	TGTGCCAGCTCCGGCTTTGGTGCTAATGAAAAACTGTTTTTT
TRBV4-1	-	TRBJ1-3	-	CASSQDQNTGNTIYF	TGCGCCAGCAGCCAAGATCAAAACACTGGAAACACCATATATTTT
TRBV6-1	TRBD1	TRBJ1-2	-	CASGQGAYGYTF	TGTGCCAGCGGACAGGGAGCCTATGGCTACACCTTC
TRBV13	-	TRBJ2-7	-	CASSLSGAALYEQYF	TGTGCCAGCAGCTTGTCCGGGGCGGCCCTCTACGAGCAGTACTTC
TRBV28	-	TRBJ1-1	-	CASSFGGNTEAFF	TGTGCCAGCAGTTTCGGGGGTAATACTGAAGCTTTCTTT
TRBV10-3	-	TRBJ2-7	once	CAISAPTADSYEQYF	TGTGCCATCAGTGCCCCGACCGCCGACTCCTACGAGCAGTACTTC
TRBV7-6	-	TRBJ2-3	-	CASSDLTDTQYF	TGTGCCAGCAGCGACCTCACAGATACGCAGTATTTT
TRBV4-1	TRBD2	TRBJ2-3	-	CASSLASGGGTDTQYF	TGCGCCAGCAGCCTGGCAAGCGGGGGGGGCACAGATACGCAGTATTTT
TRBV7-3	-	TRBJ2-3	-	CASSLTSVPPGDTQYF	TGTGCCAGCAGCTTAACGAGCGTCCCTCCGGGCGATACGCAGTATTTT
TRBV7-3	-	TRBJ1-6	-	CASSSSGDSSPLHF	TGTGCCAGCAGCTCGTCAGGGGATAGTTCACCCCTCCACTTT
TRBV11-3	-	TRBJ2-1	-	CASSYPGVYNEQFF	TGTGCCAGCAGCTACCCCGGCGTGTACAATGAGCAGTTCTTC
TRBV4-2	-	TRBJ2-2	-	CASSLDTNTGELFF	TGTGCCAGCAGCTTAGACACGAACACCGGGGAGCTGTTTTTT